The entry below gives a single T cell receptor beta chain sequence along with its context. This clonotype was counted only a few times. Which antigen it targets is not known. No much larger clone is present one base from it, and per-base qualities are unavailable. According to the germline V gene (reference sequence), CDR1 reads LGHDT and CDR2 reads YNNKEL. The CDR3 measures 12 amino acids from cysteine to phenylalanine. Only the CDR3 DNA is retained, 36 bases long and in frame from the first base. V drops 4 bases and J drops 15 bases, leaving 16 bases in between. These reads were obtained on an Illumina HiSeq 2500. TCR beta libraries were prepared by quantitative 5'-RACE with molecular barcodes. Per the original workflow: To identify disease-linked TCR variants, a new computational method was used, one built on a probabilistic model of VDJ rearrangement. TCRdb handled the public reads itself, with Q25 trimming in fastp and clone calling in MiXCR, and kept productive beta chains. Identical CDR3 protein sequences are pooled into one entry, listed with their most common genes and DNA. The V and J calls, along with clone size, are taken from TCRdb and not from the paper's own processing. The sample table holds 250,000 to 350,000 distinct CDR3 sequences, of which approximately 20% were seen once. The ten largest clones take up 7.8% of the sample.

The sample is drawn from a study of CD8 T cells in ankylosing spondylitis (dated by TCRdb to about 2017). For the study in its entirety: The study profiled T cell receptor beta repertoires in healthy donors and ankylosing spondylitis patients to find disease-linked TCR variants. Samples of peripheral blood were taken, and for ankylosing spondylitis patients, synovial fluid was collected as well. The full study cohort comprised around 25 ankylosing spondylitis patients and 85 to 120 healthy donors.

The investigation overall reported the following: Blood from ankylosing spondylitis patients appeared to be characterized by a TCR beta motif made up of under ten highly homologous amino acid variants. The disease-linked clones were reported as significantly enriched in matched synovial fluid samples from ankylosing spondylitis patients. Some TCR beta motif variants had previously been reported in synovial fluid and blood of reactive arthritis patients, which suggested common disease-initiation mechanisms. A CD8+ phenotype was shown by the disease-linked clones, which were found at relatively low frequencies in peripheral blood.

This sequence was found in a male donor with ankylosing spondylitis or in good health (not recorded which). The chain joins TRBV3-1 to TRBJ2-1, with TRBD2 perhaps the D gene, on 6 matching bases. Sequenced sample: blood, either unsorted or a sorted T cell fraction (not recorded which). This receptor carries the CDR3 CASSRGLDGSFF. The sequence in DNA is TGTGCCAGCAGCCGGGGACTGGACGGTTCGTTCTTC.